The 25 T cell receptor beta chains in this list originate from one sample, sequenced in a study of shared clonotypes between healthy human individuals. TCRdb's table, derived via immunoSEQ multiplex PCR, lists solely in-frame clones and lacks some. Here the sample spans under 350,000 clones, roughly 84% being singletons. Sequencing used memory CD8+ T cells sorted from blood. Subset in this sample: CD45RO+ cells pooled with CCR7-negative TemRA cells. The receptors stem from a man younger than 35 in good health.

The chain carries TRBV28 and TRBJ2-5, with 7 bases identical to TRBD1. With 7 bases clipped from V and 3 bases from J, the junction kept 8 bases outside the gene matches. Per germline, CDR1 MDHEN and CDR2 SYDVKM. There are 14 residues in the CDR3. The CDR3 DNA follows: TGTGCCAGCACCAGCACCGGGACAGAAGAGACCCAGTACTTC. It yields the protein CASTSTGTEETQYF.

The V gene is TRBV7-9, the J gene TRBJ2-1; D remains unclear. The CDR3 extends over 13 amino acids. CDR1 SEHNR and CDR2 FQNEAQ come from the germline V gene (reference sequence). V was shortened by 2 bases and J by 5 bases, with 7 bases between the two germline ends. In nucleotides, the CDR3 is TGTGCCAGCAGCTTATCGGTGGACAATGAGCAGTTCTTC. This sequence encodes CASSLSVDNEQFF.

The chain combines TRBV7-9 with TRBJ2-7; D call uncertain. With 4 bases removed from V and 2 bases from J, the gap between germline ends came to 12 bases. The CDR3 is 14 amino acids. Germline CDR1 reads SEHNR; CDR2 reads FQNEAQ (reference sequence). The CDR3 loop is CASSSPKSAYEQYF. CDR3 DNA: TGTGCCAGCAGCTCACCAAAGTCGGCCTACGAGCAGTACTTC.

The CDR3 bases are TGTGCCAGCTTGGGGGACGGACTAGAACGCTCTGGAAACACCATATATTTT. Translation: CASLGDGLERSGNTIYF. This rearrangement joins TRBV2 to TRBJ1-3; possible D gene TRBD1, 5 bases. The CDR3 covers 17 residues. Looked up from germline, CDR1 is SNHLY and CDR2 is FYNNEI. V gave up 8 bases and J gave up 0 bases, with 20 bases separating them.

DNA of the CDR3: TGCGCCAGCAGCCCTATGACAGTGAACACCGGGGAGCTGTTTTTT. Translating it yields CASSPMTVNTGELFF. The rearrangement links TRBV4-3 to TRBJ2-2; tentative D call: TRBD1 (5 bases). Germline V gives CDR1 LGHNA, CDR2 YSLEER. Trimming stripped 4 bases from V and 1 base from J, with 10 bases between. The CDR3 is 15 residues long.

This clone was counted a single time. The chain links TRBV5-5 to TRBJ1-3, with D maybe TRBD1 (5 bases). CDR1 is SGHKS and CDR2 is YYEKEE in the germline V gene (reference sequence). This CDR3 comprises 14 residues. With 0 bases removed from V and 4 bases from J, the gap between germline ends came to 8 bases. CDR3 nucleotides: TGTGCCAGCAGCTTGGCAGGGACGGGAAACACCATATATTTT. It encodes CASSLAGTGNTIYF.

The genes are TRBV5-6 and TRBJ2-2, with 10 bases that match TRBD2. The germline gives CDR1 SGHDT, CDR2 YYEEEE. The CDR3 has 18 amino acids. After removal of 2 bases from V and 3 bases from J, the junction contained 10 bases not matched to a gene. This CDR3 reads CASSFRSLAGVYTGELFF. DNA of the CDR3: TGTGCCAGCAGCTTTAGGTCTCTAGCGGGGGTGTACACCGGGGAGCTGTTTTTT.

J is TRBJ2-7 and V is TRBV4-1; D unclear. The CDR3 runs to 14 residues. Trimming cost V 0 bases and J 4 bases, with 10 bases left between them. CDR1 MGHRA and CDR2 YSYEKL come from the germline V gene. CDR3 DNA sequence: TGCGCCAGCAGCCAAGAAGGTTCACCTTACGAGCAGTACTTC. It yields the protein CASSQEGSPYEQYF.

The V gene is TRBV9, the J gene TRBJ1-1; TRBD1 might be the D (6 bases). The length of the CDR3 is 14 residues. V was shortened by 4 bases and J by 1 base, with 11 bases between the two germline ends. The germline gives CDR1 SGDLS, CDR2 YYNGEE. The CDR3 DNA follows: TGTGCCAGCAGCCGGGGGGGCCCGAACACTGAAGCTTTCTTT. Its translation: CASSRGGPNTEAFF.

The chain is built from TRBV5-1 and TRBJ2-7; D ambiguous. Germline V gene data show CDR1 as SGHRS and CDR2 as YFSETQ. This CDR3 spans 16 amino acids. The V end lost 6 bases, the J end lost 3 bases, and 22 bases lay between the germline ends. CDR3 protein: CASKSHPTDPHYEQYF. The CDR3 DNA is TGCGCCAGCAAATCGCACCCGACGGACCCGCACTACGAGCAGTACTTC.

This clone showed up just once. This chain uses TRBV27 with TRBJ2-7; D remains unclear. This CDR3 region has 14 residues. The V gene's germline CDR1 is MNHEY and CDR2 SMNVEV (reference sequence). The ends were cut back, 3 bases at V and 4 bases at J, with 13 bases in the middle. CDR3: CASSFLASPYEQYF. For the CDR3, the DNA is TGTGCCAGCAGTTTTTTGGCATCTCCTTACGAGCAGTACTTC.

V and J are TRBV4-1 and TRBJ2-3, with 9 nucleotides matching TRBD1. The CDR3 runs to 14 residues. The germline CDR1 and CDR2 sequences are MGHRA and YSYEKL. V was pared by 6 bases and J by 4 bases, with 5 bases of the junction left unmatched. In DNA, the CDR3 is TGCGCCAGCAGAGTAAGGGACAGGGCAGATACGCAGTATTTT. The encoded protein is CASRVRDRADTQYF.

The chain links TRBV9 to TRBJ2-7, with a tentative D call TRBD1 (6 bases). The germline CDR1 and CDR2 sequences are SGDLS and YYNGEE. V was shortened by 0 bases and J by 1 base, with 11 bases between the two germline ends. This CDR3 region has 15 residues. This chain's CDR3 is CASSVGPGTSYEQYF. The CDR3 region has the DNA TGTGCCAGCAGCGTAGGACCAGGGACATCCTACGAGCAGTACTTC.

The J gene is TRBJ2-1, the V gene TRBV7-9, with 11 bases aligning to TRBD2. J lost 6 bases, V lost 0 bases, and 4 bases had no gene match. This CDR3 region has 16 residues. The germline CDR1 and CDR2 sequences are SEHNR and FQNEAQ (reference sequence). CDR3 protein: CASSLALAGGPNEQFF. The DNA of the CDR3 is TGTGCCAGCAGCTTAGCTTTAGCGGGAGGGCCCAATGAGCAGTTCTTC.

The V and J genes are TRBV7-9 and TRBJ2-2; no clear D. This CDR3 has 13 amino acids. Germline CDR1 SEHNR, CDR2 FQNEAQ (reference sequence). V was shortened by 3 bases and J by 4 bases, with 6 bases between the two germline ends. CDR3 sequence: CASSLSVTGELFF. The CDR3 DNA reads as TGTGCCAGCAGCTTGAGTGTCACCGGGGAGCTGTTTTTT.

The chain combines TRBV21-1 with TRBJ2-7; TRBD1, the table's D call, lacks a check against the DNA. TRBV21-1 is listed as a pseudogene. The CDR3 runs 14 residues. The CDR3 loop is CASSQGQGGGEQYF. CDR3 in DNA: TGTGCCAGCAGCCAAGGACAGGGAGGAGGCGAGCAGTACTTC.

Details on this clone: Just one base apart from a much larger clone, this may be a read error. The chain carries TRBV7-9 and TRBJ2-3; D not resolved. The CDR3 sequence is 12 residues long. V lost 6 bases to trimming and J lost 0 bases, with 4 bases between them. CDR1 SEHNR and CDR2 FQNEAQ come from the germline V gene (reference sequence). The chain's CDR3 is CASRPSTDTQYF. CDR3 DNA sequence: TGTGCCAGCAGACCTAGCACAGATACGCAGTATTTT.

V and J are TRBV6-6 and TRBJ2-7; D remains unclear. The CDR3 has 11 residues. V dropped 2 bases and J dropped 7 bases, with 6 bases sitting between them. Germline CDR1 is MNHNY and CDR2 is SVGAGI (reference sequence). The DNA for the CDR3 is TGTGCCAGCAGTTACAAAGGAGAGCAGTACTTC. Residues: CASSYKGEQYF.

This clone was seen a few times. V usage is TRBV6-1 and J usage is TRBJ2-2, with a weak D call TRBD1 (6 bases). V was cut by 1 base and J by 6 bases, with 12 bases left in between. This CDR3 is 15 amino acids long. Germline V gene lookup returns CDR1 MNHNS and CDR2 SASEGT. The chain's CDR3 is CASSEVMGAAGELFF. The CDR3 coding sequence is TGTGCCAGCAGTGAAGTCATGGGGGCGGCCGGGGAGCTGTTTTTT.

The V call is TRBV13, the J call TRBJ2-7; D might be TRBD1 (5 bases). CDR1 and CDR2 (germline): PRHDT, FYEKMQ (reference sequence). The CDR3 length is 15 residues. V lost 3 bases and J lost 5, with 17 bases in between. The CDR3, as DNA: TGTGCCAGCAGCTTGCCGAGGCAGGGAATCGACGAGCAGTACTTC. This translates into CASSLPRQGIDEQYF.

CDR3 sequence: CASSYSRDRGPYEQYF. The CDR3 region has the DNA TGTGCCAGCAGTTACTCCAGGGACAGGGGGCCCTACGAGCAGTACTTC. This sequence joins TRBV6-5 and TRBJ2-7; TRBD1 agrees at 12 bases. The CDR3 consists of 16 residues. Germline V gives CDR1 MNHEY, CDR2 SVGAGI. V lost 0 bases to trimming and J lost 2 bases; unmatched junction nucleotides: 2.

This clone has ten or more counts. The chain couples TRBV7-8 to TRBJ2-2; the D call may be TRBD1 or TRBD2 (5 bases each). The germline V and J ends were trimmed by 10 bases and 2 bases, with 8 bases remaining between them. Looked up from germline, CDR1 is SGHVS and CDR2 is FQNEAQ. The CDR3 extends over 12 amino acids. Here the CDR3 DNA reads TGTGCCAATCGGGACAACACCGGGGAGCTGTTTTTT. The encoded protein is CANRDNTGELFF.

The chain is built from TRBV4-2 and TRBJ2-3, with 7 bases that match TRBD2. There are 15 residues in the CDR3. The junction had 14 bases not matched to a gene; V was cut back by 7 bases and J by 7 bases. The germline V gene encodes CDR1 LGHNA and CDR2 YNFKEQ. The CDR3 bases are TGTGCCAGCACCCCCTCTAGCGGCATGGGTTATACGCAGTATTTT. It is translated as CASTPSSGMGYTQYF.

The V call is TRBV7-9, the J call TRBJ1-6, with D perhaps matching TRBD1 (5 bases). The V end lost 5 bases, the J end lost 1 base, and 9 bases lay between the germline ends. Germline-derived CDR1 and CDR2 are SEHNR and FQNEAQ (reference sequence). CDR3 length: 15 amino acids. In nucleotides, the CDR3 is TGTGCCAGCAGCACCTCAGGGTCCTATAATTCACCCCTCCACTTT. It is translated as CASSTSGSYNSPLHF.

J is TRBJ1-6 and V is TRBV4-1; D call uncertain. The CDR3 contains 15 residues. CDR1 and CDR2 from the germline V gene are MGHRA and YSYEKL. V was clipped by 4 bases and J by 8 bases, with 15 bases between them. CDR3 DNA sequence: TGCGCCAGCAGCCTCCCCTGGCCCATCCATTCACCCCTCCACTTT. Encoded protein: CASSLPWPIHSPLHF.